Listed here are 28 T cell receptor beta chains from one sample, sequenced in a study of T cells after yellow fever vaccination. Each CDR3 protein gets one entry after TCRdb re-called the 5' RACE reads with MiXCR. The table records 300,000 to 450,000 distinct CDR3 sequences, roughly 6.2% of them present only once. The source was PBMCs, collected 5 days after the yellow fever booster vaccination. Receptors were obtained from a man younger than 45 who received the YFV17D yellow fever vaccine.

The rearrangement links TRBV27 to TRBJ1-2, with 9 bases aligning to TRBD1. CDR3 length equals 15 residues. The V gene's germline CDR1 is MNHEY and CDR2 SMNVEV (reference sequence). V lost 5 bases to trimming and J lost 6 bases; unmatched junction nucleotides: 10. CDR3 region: CASSHSPGQGNGYTF. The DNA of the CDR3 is TGTGCCAGCAGTCACAGCCCTGGACAGGGGAATGGCTACACCTTC.

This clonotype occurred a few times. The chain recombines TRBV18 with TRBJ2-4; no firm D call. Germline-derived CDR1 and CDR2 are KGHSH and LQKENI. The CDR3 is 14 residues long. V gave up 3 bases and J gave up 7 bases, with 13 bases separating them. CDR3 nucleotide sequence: TGTGCCAGCTCACCGAAGGATCCAGAGAACATTCAGTACTTC. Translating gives CASSPKDPENIQYF.

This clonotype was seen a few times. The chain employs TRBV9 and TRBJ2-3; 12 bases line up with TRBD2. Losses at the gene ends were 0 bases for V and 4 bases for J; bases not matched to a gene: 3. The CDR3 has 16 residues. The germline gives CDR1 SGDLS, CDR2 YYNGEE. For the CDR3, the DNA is TGTGCCAGCAGCGTAGGACTAGCGGGAGTAGCAGATACGCAGTATTTT. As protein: CASSVGLAGVADTQYF.

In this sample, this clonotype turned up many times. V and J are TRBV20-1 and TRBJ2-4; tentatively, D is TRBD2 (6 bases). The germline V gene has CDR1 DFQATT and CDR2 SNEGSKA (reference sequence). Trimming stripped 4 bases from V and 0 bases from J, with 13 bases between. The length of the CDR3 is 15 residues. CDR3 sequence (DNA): TGCAGTGCTAAGGGACTCCTCTTAGCCAAAAACATTCAGTACTTC. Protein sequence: CSAKGLLLAKNIQYF.

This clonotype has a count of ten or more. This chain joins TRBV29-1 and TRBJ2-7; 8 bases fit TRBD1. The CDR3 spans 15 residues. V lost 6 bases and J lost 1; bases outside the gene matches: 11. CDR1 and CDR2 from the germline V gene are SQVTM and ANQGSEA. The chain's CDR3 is CSVQGGTGVSYEQYF. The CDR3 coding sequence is TGCAGCGTCCAAGGGGGGACAGGCGTGTCCTACGAGCAGTACTTC.

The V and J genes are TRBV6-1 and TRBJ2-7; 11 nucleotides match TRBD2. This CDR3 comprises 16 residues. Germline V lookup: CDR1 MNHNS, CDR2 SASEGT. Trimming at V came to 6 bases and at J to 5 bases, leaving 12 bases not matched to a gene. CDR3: CASSQLAGDPVNEQYF. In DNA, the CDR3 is TGTGCCAGCAGCCAACTAGCGGGAGACCCTGTGAACGAGCAGTACTTC.

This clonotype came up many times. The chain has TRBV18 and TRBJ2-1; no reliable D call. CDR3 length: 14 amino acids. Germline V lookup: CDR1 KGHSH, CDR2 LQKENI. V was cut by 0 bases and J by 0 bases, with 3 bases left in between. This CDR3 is CASSPPDSYNEQFF. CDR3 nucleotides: TGTGCCAGCTCACCACCAGACTCCTACAATGAGCAGTTCTTC.

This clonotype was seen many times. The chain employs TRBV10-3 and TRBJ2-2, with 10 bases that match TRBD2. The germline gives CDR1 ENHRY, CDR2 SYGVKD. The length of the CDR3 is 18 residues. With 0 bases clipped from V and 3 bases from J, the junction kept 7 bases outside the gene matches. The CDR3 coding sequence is TGTGCCATCAGTGAGTCAAGGACTAGCGGAGGGTACACCGGGGAGCTGTTTTTT. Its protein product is CAISESRTSGGYTGELFF.

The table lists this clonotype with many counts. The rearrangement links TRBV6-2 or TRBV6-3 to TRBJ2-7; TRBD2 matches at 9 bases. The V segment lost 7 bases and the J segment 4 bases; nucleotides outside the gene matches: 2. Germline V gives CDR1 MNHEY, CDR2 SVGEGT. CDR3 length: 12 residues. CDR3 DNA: TGTGCCAGCAAGCGGGGGGATTACGAGCAGTACTTC. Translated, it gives CASKRGDYEQYF.

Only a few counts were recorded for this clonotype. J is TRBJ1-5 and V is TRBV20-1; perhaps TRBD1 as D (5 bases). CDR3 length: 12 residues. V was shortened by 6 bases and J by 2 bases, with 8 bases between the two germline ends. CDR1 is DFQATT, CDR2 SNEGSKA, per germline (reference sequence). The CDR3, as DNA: TGCAGTGCAGTAGGGGGCAATCAGCCCCAGCATTTT. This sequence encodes CSAVGGNQPQHF.

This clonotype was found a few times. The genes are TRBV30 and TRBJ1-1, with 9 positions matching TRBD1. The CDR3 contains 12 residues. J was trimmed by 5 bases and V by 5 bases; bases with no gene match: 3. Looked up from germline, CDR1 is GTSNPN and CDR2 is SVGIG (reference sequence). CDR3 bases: TGTGCCTGGGGGACAGGGTGGACTGAAGCTTTCTTT. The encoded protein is CAWGTGWTEAFF.

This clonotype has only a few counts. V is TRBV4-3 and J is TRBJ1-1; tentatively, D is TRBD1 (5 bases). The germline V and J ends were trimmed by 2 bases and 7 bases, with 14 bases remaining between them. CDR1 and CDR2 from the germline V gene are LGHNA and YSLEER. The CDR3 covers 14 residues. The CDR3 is CASSQSNMGDEAFF. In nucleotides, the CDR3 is TGCGCCAGCAGCCAAAGCAATATGGGGGATGAAGCTTTCTTT.

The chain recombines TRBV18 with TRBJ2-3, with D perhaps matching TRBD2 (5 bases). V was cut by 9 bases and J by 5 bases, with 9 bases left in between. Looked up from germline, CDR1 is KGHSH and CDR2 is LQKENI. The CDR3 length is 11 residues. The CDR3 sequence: CASTAGDTQYF. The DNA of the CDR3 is TGTGCCAGTACCGCGGGAGATACGCAGTATTTT.

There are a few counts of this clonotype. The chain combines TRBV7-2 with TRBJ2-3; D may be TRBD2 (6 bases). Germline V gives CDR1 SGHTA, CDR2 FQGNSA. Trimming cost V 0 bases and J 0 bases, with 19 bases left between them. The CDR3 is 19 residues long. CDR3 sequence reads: CASSLAVFVGRESTDTQYF. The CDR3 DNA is TGTGCCAGCAGCTTAGCGGTTTTTGTCGGGCGGGAAAGCACAGATACGCAGTATTTT.

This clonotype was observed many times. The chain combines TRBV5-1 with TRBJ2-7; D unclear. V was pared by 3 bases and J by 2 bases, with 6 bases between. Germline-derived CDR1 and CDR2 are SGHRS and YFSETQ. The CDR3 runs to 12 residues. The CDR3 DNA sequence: TGCGCCAGCAGCTCAAAGCCCTACGAGCAGTACTTC. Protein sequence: CASSSKPYEQYF.

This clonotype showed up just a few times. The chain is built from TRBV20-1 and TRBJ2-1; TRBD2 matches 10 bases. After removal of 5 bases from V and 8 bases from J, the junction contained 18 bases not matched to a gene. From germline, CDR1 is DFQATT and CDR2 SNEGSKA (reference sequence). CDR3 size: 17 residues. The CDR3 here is CSARRGASGRASYEQFF. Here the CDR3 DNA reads TGCAGTGCTCGTAGGGGGGCGAGCGGGAGGGCCAGCTATGAGCAGTTCTTC.

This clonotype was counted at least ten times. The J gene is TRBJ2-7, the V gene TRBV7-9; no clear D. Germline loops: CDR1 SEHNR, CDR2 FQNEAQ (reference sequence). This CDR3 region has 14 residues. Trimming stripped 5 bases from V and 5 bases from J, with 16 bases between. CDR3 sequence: CASSRGIAGDEQYF. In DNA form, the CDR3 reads TGTGCCAGCAGCCGTGGGATTGCAGGCGACGAGCAGTACTTC.

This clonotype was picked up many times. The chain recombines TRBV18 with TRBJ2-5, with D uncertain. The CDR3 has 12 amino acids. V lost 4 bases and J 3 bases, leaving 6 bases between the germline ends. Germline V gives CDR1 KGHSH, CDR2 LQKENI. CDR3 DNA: TGTGCCAGCTCACACCAGGAAGAGACCCAGTACTTC. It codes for CASSHQEETQYF.

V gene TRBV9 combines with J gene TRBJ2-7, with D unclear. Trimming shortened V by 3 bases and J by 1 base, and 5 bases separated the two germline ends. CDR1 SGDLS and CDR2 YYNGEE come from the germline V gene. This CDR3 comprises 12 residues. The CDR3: CASSGESYEQYF. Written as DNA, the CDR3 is TGTGCCAGCAGCGGAGAATCCTACGAGCAGTACTTC. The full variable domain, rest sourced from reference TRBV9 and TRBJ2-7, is DSGVTQTPKHLITATGQRVTLRCSPRSGDLSVYWYQQSLDQGLQFLIQYYNGEERAKGNILERFSAQQFPDLHSELNLSSLELGDSALYFCASSGESYEQYFGPGTRLTVT.

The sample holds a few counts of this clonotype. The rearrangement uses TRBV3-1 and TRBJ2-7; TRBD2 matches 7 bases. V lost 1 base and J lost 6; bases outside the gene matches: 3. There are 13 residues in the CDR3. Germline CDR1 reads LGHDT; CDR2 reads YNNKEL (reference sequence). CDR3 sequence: CASSQVGGSEQYF. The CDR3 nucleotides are TGTGCCAGCAGCCAAGTGGGAGGGAGCGAGCAGTACTTC.

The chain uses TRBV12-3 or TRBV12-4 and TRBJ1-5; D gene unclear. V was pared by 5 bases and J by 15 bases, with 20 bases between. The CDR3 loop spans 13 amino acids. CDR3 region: CASSSSYGDPGHF. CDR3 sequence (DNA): TGTGCCAGCAGTAGCTCTTACGGAGACCCTGGGCATTTT.

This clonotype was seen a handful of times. The CDR3 DNA follows: TGCGCCAGCAGCAGGGGGGAGATCCCACTCACAGATACGCAGTATTTT. It codes for CASSRGEIPLTDTQYF. This rearrangement joins TRBV5-1 to TRBJ2-3; D may match TRBD1 or TRBD2 (6 bases each). CDR3 size: 16 residues. The ends were cut back, 4 bases at V and 2 bases at J, with 17 bases in the middle. From germline, CDR1 is SGHRS and CDR2 YFSETQ.

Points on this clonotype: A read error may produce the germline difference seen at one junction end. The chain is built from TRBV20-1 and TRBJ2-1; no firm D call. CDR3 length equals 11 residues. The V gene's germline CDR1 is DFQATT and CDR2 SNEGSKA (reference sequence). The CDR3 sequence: CSAREALTWVF. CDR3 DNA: TGCAGTGCTAGAGAGGCCCTTACTTGGGTCTTC.

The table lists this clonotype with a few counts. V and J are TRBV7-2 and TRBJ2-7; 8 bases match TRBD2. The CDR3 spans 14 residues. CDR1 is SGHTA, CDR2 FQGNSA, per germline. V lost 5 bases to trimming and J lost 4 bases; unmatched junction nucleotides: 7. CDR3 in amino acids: CASSASQREYEQYF. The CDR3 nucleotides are TGTGCCAGCAGCGCGTCGCAGCGGGAGTACGAGCAGTACTTC.

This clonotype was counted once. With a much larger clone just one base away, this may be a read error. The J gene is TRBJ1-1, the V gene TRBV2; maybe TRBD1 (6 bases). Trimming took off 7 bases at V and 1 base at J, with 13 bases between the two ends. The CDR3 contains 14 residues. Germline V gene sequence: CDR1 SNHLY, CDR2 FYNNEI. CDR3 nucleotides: TGTGCCAGCAAGGGGGTTGGAGGGAACACTGAAGCTTTCTTT. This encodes CASKGVGGNTEAFF.

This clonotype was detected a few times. The CDR3 loop is CASSQSPRTNEKLFF. The CDR3 DNA reads as TGCGCCAGCAGCCAATCTCCCAGAACTAATGAAAAACTGTTTTTT. The J gene is TRBJ1-4, the V gene TRBV4-3, with no clear D. The CDR3 sequence is 15 residues long. The V end was cut by 2 bases, the J end by 1 base, with 8 bases between. Germline lookup yields CDR1 LGHNA and CDR2 YSLEER.

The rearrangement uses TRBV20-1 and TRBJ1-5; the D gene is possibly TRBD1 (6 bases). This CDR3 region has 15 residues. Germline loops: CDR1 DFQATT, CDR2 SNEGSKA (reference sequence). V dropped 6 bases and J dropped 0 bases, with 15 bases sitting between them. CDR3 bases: TGCAGTGCGACCGGGGACAACTATAGCAATCAGCCCCAGCATTTT. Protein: CSATGDNYSNQPQHF.

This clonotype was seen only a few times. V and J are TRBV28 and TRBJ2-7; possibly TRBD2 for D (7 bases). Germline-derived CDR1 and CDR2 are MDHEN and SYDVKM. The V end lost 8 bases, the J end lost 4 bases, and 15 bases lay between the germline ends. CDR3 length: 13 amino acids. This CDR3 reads CASVEGGGYEQYF. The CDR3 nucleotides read TGTGCCAGCGTGGAGGGGGGGGGATACGAGCAGTACTTC.